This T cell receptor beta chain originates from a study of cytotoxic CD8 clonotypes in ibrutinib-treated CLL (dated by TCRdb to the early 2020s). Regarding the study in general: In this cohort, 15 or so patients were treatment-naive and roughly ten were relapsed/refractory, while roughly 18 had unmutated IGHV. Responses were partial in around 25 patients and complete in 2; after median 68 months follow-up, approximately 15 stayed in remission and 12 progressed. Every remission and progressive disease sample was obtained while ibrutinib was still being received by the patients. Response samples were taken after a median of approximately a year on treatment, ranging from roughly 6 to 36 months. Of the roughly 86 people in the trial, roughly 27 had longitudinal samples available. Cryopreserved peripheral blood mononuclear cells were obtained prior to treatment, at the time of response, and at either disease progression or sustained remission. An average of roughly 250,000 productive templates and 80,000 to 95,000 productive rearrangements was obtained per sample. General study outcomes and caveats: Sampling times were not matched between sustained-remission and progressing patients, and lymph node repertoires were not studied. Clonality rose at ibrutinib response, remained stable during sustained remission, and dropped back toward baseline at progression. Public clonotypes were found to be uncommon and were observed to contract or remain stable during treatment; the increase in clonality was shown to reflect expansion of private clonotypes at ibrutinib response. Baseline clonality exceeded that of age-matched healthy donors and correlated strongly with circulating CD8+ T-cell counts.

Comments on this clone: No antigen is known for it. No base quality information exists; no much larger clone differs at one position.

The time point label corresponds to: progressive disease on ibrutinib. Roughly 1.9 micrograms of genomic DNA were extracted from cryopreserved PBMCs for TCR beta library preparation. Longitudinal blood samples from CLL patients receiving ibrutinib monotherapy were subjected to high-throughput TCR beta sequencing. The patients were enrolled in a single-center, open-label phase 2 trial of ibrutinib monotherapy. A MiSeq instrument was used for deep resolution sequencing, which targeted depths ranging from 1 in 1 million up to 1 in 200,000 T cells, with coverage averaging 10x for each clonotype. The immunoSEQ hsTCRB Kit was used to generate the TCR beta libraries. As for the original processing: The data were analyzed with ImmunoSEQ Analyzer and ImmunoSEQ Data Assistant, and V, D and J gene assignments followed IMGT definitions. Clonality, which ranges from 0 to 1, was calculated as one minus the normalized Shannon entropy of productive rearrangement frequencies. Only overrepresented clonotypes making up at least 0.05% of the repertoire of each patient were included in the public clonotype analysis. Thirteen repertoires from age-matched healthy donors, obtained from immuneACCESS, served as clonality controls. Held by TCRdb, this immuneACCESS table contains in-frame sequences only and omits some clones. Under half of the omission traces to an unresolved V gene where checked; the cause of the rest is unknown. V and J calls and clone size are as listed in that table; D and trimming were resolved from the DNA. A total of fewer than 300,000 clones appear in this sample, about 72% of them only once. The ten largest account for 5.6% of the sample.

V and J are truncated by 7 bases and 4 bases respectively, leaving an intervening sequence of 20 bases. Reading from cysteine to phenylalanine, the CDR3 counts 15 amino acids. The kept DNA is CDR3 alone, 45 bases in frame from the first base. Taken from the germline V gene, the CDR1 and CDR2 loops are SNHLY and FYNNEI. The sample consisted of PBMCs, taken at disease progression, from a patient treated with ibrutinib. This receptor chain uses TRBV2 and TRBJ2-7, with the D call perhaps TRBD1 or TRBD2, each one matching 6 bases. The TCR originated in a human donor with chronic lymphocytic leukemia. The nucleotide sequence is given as TGTGCCAGCACCGGGGGAGACAGGCCCCCGTACGAGCAGTACTTC. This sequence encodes CASTGGDRPPYEQYF.